One sample yielded the 25 T cell receptor beta chains listed below, sequenced in a study of blood T cell repertoires in COVID-19. Only in-frame clones appear in the TCRdb table, and some are missing; sequencing was by immunoSEQ multiplex PCR. This table holds approximately 500,000 clones, approximately 85% found once. The sequenced material came from peripheral blood. The source is a human donor in a cohort sampled during active COVID-19.

This clone was found once. This sequence joins TRBV19 and TRBJ2-3; TRBD1 aligns across 10 bases. In germline, CDR1 is LNHDA, CDR2 SQIVND (reference sequence). The CDR3 is 13 amino acids. V gave up 9 bases and J gave up 4 bases; unmatched junction bases: 4. The CDR3 here is CASRDRGPDTQYF. The CDR3 nucleotides read TGTGCCAGCCGGGACAGGGGACCAGATACGCAGTATTTT.

The chain recombines TRBV7-2 with TRBJ2-7, with 9 positions matching TRBD2. This CDR3 contains 14 residues. The V gene's germline CDR1 is SGHTA and CDR2 FQGNSA. The trim removed 5 bases at V and 2 bases at J, leaving 4 bases unmatched. This CDR3 is CASSPSGIPYEQYF. Here the CDR3 DNA reads TGTGCCAGCAGCCCTAGCGGGATTCCCTACGAGCAGTACTTC.

As DNA, the CDR3 is TGTGCCGCCGCCCTGGGGCCAGTTCTGGATGAGCAGTTCTTC. Amino acids: CAAALGPVLDEQFF. V usage is TRBV19 and J usage is TRBJ2-1; D is perhaps TRBD1 (5 bases). CDR1 and CDR2 from the germline V gene are LNHDA and SQIVND (reference sequence). V was trimmed by 11 bases and J by 8 bases, leaving 22 bases between them. CDR3 length: 14 residues.

This chain joins TRBV3-1 (or the pseudogene TRBV3-2) and TRBJ1-5; 9 positions match TRBD1. V shed 0 bases and J 4 bases; nucleotides not matched to a gene: 4. Germline loops: CDR1 LGHDT, CDR2 YNNKEL (reference sequence). The CDR3 is 16 residues long. The CDR3 DNA sequence: TGTGCCAGCAGCCAAGAGGGACAGGGCGTGAATCAGCCCCAGCATTTT. It encodes CASSQEGQGVNQPQHF.

The J gene is TRBJ2-7, the V gene TRBV4-2, with a weak D call TRBD2 (5 bases). V lost 1 base, J lost 3 bases, and 10 bases lay in between. The germline gives CDR1 LGHNA, CDR2 YNFKEQ. This CDR3 spans 14 amino acids. In DNA form, the CDR3 reads TGTGCCAGCAGCCAAGGGAAAGGAGGCTACGAGCAGTACTTC. Residues: CASSQGKGGYEQYF.

CDR3 bases: TGTGCCAGCTCTATCCTCGGAGGGTTGAACTATGGCTACACCTTC. It translates to CASSILGGLNYGYTF. The chain has TRBV18 and TRBJ1-2, with D unclear. In germline, CDR1 is KGHSH, CDR2 LQKENI. Trimming took 6 bases from V and 2 from J, leaving 16 bases between them. The CDR3 length is 15 residues.

The genes are TRBV30 and TRBJ2-2; TRBD2 matches at 7 bases. Trimming at V came to 0 bases and at J to 0 bases, leaving 4 bases not matched to a gene. Germline values: CDR1 GTSNPN, CDR2 SVGIG (reference sequence). The CDR3 runs to 16 residues. The DNA for the CDR3 is TGTGCCTGGAGTGTTGGAGCGGGAACGAACACCGGGGAGCTGTTTTTT. This gives the protein CAWSVGAGTNTGELFF.

This clone has just a few counts. The chain employs TRBV30 and TRBJ1-2; tentatively, D is TRBD1 (5 bases). Germline V gene sequence: CDR1 GTSNPN, CDR2 SVGIG (reference sequence). CDR3 size: 13 residues. The V and J ends lost 4 bases and 8 bases respectively, with 17 bases between them. The chain's CDR3 is CAWTGDPTGGYTF. The CDR3 DNA reads as TGTGCCTGGACGGGGGACCCGACCGGGGGCTACACCTTC.

This chain uses TRBV7-2 with TRBJ2-1, with D perhaps TRBD2 (5 bases). V gave up 0 bases and J gave up 0 bases, with 9 bases separating them. The CDR3 has 16 residues. The germline gives CDR1 SGHTA, CDR2 FQGNSA. The CDR3 bases are TGTGCCAGCAGCTTAGCAAGCGGTTCCTCCTACAATGAGCAGTTCTTC. The encoded protein is CASSLASGSSYNEQFF. The entire variable domain, with the rest obtained from reference TRBV7-2 and TRBJ2-1, is as follows: GAGVSQSPSNKVTEKGKDVELRCDPISGHTALYWYRQSLGQGLEFLIYFQGNSAPDKSGLPSDRFSAERTGGSVSTLTIQRTQQEDSAVYLCASSLASGSSYNEQFFGPGTRLTVL.

The genes are TRBV15 and TRBJ1-5; D not resolved. Trimming pared 5 bases from V and 3 bases from J, leaving 20 bases between. This CDR3 is 17 amino acids long. Germline CDR1 reads LNHNV; CDR2 reads YYDKDF (reference sequence). The CDR3 reads CATSGRLQWVANQPQHF. The DNA of the CDR3 is TGTGCCACCAGCGGAAGACTACAGTGGGTCGCCAATCAGCCCCAGCATTTT.

This clone was detected only once. The V gene is TRBV9, the J gene TRBJ2-1, with TRBD2 matching 10 bases. From germline, CDR1 is SGDLS and CDR2 YYNGEE. The ends lost 3 bases at V and 4 bases at J; junction bases unmatched: 10. The CDR3 runs 17 residues. CDR3 in amino acids: CASSADYGLAVYNEQFF. CDR3 DNA: TGTGCCAGCAGCGCAGATTACGGACTAGCGGTTTACAATGAGCAGTTCTTC.

CDR3: CASSDHGVVGEGLPGANVLTF. In DNA form, the CDR3 reads TGCGCCAGCAGCGACCATGGAGTAGTGGGGGAGGGCCTTCCTGGGGCCAACGTCCTGACTTTC. The chain is built from TRBV5-1 and TRBJ2-6, with 7 bases identical to TRBD2. Germline CDR1 and CDR2: SGHRS and YFSETQ. With V trimmed by 4 bases and J by 2 bases, 21 bases remained unmatched. The CDR3 spans 21 residues.

The genes are TRBV29-1 and TRBJ2-1; D is perhaps TRBD1 (6 bases). Germline V gene lookup returns CDR1 SQVTM and CDR2 ANQGSEA. V lost 4 bases to trimming and J lost 2 bases, with 6 bases between them. The CDR3 is 12 residues long. This CDR3 reads CSVGQAYNEQFF. CDR3 in DNA: TGCAGCGTTGGACAGGCCTACAATGAGCAGTTCTTC.

The chain uses TRBV19 and TRBJ2-7; 9 bases fit TRBD1. The germline V gene has CDR1 LNHDA and CDR2 SQIVND (reference sequence). Unmatched junction bases numbered 8, after V lost 6 bases and J lost 2 bases. CDR3 length: 15 amino acids. The CDR3 region has the DNA TGTGCCAGTAGAGAAGGGACAGGGCCCACCTACGAGCAGTACTTC. This codes for CASREGTGPTYEQYF.

The CDR3 DNA sequence: TGTGCCAGCAGCCAAGAGGCCCAACCCTACAATGAGCAGTTCTTC. It translates to CASSQEAQPYNEQFF. The chain carries TRBV3-1 (or the pseudogene TRBV3-2) and TRBJ2-1; no clear D gene. The germline V gene encodes CDR1 LGHDT and CDR2 YNNKEL (reference sequence). The CDR3 is made up of 15 amino acids. V was clipped by 0 bases and J by 2 bases, with 8 bases between them.

This chain joins TRBV6-2 or TRBV6-3 and TRBJ2-3; 8 bases fit TRBD2. Losses at the gene ends were 4 bases for V and 2 bases for J; bases not matched to a gene: 8. CDR3 length: 16 residues. CDR1 is MNHEY, CDR2 SVGEGT, per germline. The CDR3 here is CASSSGRLANTDTQYF. Here the CDR3 DNA reads TGTGCCAGCAGTTCCGGGAGACTAGCGAACACAGATACGCAGTATTTT.

This clone was seen once. V gene TRBV19 combines with J gene TRBJ1-1; possibly TRBD1 for D (5 bases). The V gene's germline CDR1 is LNHDA and CDR2 SQIVND (reference sequence). The CDR3 covers 15 residues. The V gene lost 7 bases and the J gene lost 4 bases, with 19 bases spanning the gap. The CDR3 nucleotides read TGTGCCAGTATCCCAGGGCGGTATAGTGGCACTGAAGCTTTCTTT. Translating gives CASIPGRYSGTEAFF.

This clone has just one count. V is TRBV5-5 and J is TRBJ2-7; TRBD2 aligns across 7 bases. Germline V lookup: CDR1 SGHKS, CDR2 YYEKEE (reference sequence). The V and J ends lost 2 bases and 2 bases, in that order; junction bases with no gene match: 7. This CDR3 is 15 amino acids long. The CDR3 protein is CASSFREERTYEQYF. CDR3 nucleotide sequence: TGTGCCAGCAGCTTCCGGGAGGAGCGGACCTACGAGCAGTACTTC.

The chain links TRBV27 to TRBJ2-7, with unresolved D. The CDR3 sequence is 12 residues long. Germline values: CDR1 MNHEY, CDR2 SMNVEV (reference sequence). The V and J ends lost 4 bases and 3 bases respectively, with 7 bases between them. The CDR3 nucleotides read TGTGCCAGCAGTTCCTCAGGCTACGAGCAGTACTTC. Its protein is CASSSSGYEQYF.

The chain links TRBV10-3 to TRBJ1-5; 10 positions agree with TRBD1. CDR3 length equals 15 residues. From germline, CDR1 is ENHRY and CDR2 SYGVKD. The ends lost 5 bases at V and 5 bases at J; junction bases unmatched: 6. Here the CDR3 reads CAISLGTGEDQPQHF. In DNA form, the CDR3 reads TGTGCCATCAGTCTAGGGACAGGGGAAGATCAGCCCCAGCATTTT.

This clone was recorded once. The rearrangement links TRBV19 to TRBJ1-2; 7 bases match TRBD1. J lost 0 bases, V lost 7 bases, and 2 bases had no gene match. In germline, CDR1 is LNHDA, CDR2 SQIVND (reference sequence). There are 13 residues in the CDR3. As DNA, the CDR3 is TGTGCCAGTACCGGGACAGCTAACTATGGCTACACCTTC. It codes for CASTGTANYGYTF.

For this clone: The same CDR3 can be traced to other DNA sequences in this sample. The V gene is TRBV6-1, the J gene TRBJ1-4; D remains unclear. Germline V gene sequence: CDR1 MNHNS, CDR2 SASEGT. Trimming left V 1 base short and J 5 bases short, with 11 bases between. The CDR3 contains 15 residues. The CDR3 region has the DNA TGTGCCAGCAGTGAAGGGGCTGGCCTCAATGAAAAACTGTTTTTT. Amino acid sequence: CASSEGAGLNEKLFF.

This chain connects TRBV18 to TRBJ1-2, with D possibly being TRBD1 (5 bases). Trimming removed 6 bases from V and 7 bases from J, with 15 bases in between. The germline gives CDR1 KGHSH, CDR2 LQKENI. The CDR3 has 13 amino acids. The CDR3 sequence is CASSRSDTGGYTF. Here the CDR3 DNA reads TGTGCCAGCTCTCGATCGGACACTGGTGGCTACACCTTC.

The chain links TRBV7-6 to TRBJ1-5; unclear D gene. From germline, CDR1 is SGHVS and CDR2 FNYEAQ. The CDR3 length is 15 residues. V shed 6 bases and J shed 2 bases, with 14 bases lying between them. The CDR3 region is CASSNGPGGNQPQHF. CDR3 nucleotide sequence: TGTGCCAGCAGTAACGGACCCGGGGGCAATCAGCCCCAGCATTTT.

The chain joins TRBV2 to TRBJ2-7, with TRBD1 identical over 7 bases. Per the germline V gene, CDR1 is SNHLY and CDR2 is FYNNEI. V lost 7 bases, J lost 0 bases, and 6 bases stayed unmatched. There are 14 residues in the CDR3. CDR3 in amino acids: CASTKGQSSYEQYF. As DNA, the CDR3 is TGTGCCAGCACTAAGGGACAGAGCTCCTACGAGCAGTACTTC. Supplemented by reference TRBV2 and TRBJ2-7, the full variable domain reads EPEVTQTPSHQVTQMGQEVILRCVPISNHLYFYWYRQILGQKVEFLVSFYNNEISEKSEIFDDQFSVERPDGSNFTLKIRSTKLEDSAMYFCASTKGQSSYEQYFGPGTRLTVT.